This TCR beta chain is from a study of cytomegalovirus exposure and HLA in healthy donors. The ends lost 5 bases at V and 2 bases at J; junction bases unmatched: 1. The length of the CDR3 is 16 residues. Germline V gene lookup returns CDR1 LNHDA and CDR2 SQIVND (reference sequence). This clone was recorded once. Primers included in the PCR were 60 Vbeta and 13 Jbeta primers. TCRdb's copy holds only in-frame clones and misses some; the assay was immunoSEQ multiplex PCR. The sample carries 60,000 to 70,000 clones, around 77% recorded once. The chain recombines TRBV19 with TRBJ2-1; TRBD2 matches at 15 bases. The origin of this receptor is a male donor in good health and CMV-seropositive. The sequenced sample consisted of PBMCs. The DNA for the CDR3 is TGTGCCAGTAGTCGGACTAGCGGGGGGGCCTACAATGAGCAGTTCTTC. It yields the protein CASSRTSGGAYNEQFF.